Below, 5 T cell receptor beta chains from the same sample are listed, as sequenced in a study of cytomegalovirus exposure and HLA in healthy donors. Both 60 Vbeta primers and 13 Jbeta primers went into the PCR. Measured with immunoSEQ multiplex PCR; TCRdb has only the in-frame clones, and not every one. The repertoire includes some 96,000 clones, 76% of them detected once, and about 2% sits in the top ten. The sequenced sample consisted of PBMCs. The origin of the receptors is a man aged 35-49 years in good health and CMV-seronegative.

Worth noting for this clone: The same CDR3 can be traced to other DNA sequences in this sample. The CDR3 protein is CASSSYRGRTYGYTF. The CDR3 DNA sequence: TGTGCCAGCAGTTCATACAGGGGGCGCACCTATGGCTACACCTTC. The chain recombines TRBV27 with TRBJ1-2; 9 nucleotides align to TRBD1. Losses at the gene ends were 4 bases for V and 4 bases for J; bases not matched to a gene: 7. The germline V gene encodes CDR1 MNHEY and CDR2 SMNVEV (reference sequence). The CDR3 consists of 15 residues.

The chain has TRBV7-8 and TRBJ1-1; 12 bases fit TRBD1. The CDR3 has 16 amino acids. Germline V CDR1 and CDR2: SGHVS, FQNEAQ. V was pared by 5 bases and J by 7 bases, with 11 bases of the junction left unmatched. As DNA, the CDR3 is TGTGCCAGCAGCCCAGAGGGACAGGGGGCATGGGGTGAAGCTTTCTTT. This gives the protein CASSPEGQGAWGEAFF.

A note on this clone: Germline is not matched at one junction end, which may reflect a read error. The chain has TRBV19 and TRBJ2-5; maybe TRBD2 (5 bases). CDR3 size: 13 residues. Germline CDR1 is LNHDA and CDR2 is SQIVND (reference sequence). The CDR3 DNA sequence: TGTACCAGTAGTACCCTCAGCGGAGAGACCCAGTACTTC. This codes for CTSSTLSGETQYF.

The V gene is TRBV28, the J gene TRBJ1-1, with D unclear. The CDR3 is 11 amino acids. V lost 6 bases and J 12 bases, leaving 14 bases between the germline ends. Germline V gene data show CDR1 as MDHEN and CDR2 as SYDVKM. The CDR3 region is CASSTPLATFF. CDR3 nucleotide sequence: TGTGCCAGCAGCACGCCGTTGGCAACTTTCTTT.

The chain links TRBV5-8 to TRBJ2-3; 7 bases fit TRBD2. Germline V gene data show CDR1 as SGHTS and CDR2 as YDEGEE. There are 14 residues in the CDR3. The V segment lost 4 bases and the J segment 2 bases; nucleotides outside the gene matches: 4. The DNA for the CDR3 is TGTGCCAGCAGCGGGAGCGGGGCCACAGATACGCAGTATTTT. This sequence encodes CASSGSGATDTQYF.